The rows below give T cell receptor beta chains drawn from one sample of a study of blood T cell repertoires in COVID-19. Data came from immunoSEQ multiplex PCR; TCRdb stores just in-frame clones and leaves some out. The sample carries about 140,000 clones, more than 75% recorded once. Sequencing input: peripheral blood. The source of these receptors is a human donor in a cohort sampled during active COVID-19. Both conserved end residues are part of each CDR3. The order of the fields is J gene, D gene, clone size, V gene, CDR3 length, CDR3 DNA, CDR3 protein. The D gene is left open where the match is weak. Rows give clone size only sometimes, using once, few, many, or a class for an expanded clone.

j_call: TRBJ2-7; d_call: NA; clone_size: NA; v_call: TRBV3-1/TRBV3-2; cdr3_length: 16; cdr3_nt: TGTGCCAGCAGCCCGACCACTGGGAATATCCAGGGGGAGCAGTACTTC; cdr3_aa: CASSPTTGNIQGEQYF
j_call: TRBJ1-5; d_call: NA; clone_size: NA; v_call: TRBV15; cdr3_length: 15; cdr3_nt: TGTGCCACCAGCAGAGAGTACTTTCGCAATCAGCCCCAGCATTTT; cdr3_aa: CATSREYFRNQPQHF
j_call: TRBJ2-3; d_call: TRBD2; clone_size: NA; v_call: TRBV13; cdr3_length: 16; cdr3_nt: TGTGCCAGCAGCTTAGGAGCGGGGGGAACCACAGATACGCAGTATTTT; cdr3_aa: CASSLGAGGTTDTQYF
j_call: TRBJ2-5; d_call: TRBD2; clone_size: NA; v_call: TRBV7-9; cdr3_length: 16; cdr3_nt: TGTGCCAGCAGCTTAGGACTAGCGGGAGGGGTGGAGACCCAGTACTTC; cdr3_aa: CASSLGLAGGVETQYF
j_call: TRBJ2-3; d_call: TRBD2; clone_size: NA; v_call: TRBV12-3/TRBV12-4; cdr3_length: 13; cdr3_nt: TGTGCCACCGGACTAGCGGGACCCGATACGCAGTATTTT; cdr3_aa: CATGLAGPDTQYF
j_call: TRBJ2-6; d_call: NA; clone_size: NA; v_call: TRBV2; cdr3_length: 12; cdr3_nt: TGTGCCAGCACTCCTGGGGCCAACGTCCTGACTTTC; cdr3_aa: CASTPGANVLTF
j_call: TRBJ1-5; d_call: TRBD1; clone_size: few; v_call: TRBV4-1; cdr3_length: 18; cdr3_nt: TGCGCCAGCAGCCTCCACTCGGGAGGGGGCGTCAGCAATCAGCCCCAGCATTTT; cdr3_aa: CASSLHSGGGVSNQPQHF
j_call: TRBJ2-7; d_call: TRBD2; clone_size: NA; v_call: TRBV9; cdr3_length: 15; cdr3_nt: TGTGCCAGCAGCGCCCTAGCGGGAGTACCCTACGAGCAGTACTTC; cdr3_aa: CASSALAGVPYEQYF
j_call: TRBJ1-5; d_call: NA; clone_size: many; v_call: TRBV30; cdr3_length: 14; cdr3_nt: TGTGCCTGGAGTGGCGCAGGGTGGAATCAGCCCCAGCATTTT; cdr3_aa: CAWSGAGWNQPQHF
j_call: TRBJ1-1; d_call: NA; clone_size: NA; v_call: TRBV4-1; cdr3_length: 14; cdr3_nt: TGCGCCAGCAGCCAACAAGGGGGGGGCGCGGAAGCTTTCTTT; cdr3_aa: CASSQQGGGAEAFF
j_call: TRBJ2-1; d_call: TRBD1; clone_size: NA; v_call: TRBV7-9; cdr3_length: 12; cdr3_nt: TGTGCCAGCAGCGGGGGACAGGAGGATCAGTTCTTC; cdr3_aa: CASSGGQEDQFF
j_call: TRBJ2-2; d_call: NA; clone_size: NA; v_call: TRBV11-3; cdr3_length: 13; cdr3_nt: TGTGCCAGCAGCCTTAGAGCCGCCGGGGAGCTGTTTTTT; cdr3_aa: CASSLRAAGELFF
j_call: TRBJ2-3; d_call: NA; clone_size: few; v_call: TRBV5-1; cdr3_length: 15; cdr3_nt: TGCGCCAGCAGCTACGGCAGGGGCAACACAGATACGCAGTATTTT; cdr3_aa: CASSYGRGNTDTQYF
j_call: TRBJ2-5; d_call: NA; clone_size: NA; v_call: TRBV10-1; cdr3_length: 17; cdr3_nt: TGCGCCAGCAGTGAGTCGATCGGGACAAAAGCCCAAGAGACCCAGTACTTC; cdr3_aa: CASSESIGTKAQETQYF
j_call: TRBJ1-5; d_call: TRBD1; clone_size: once; v_call: TRBV7-8; cdr3_length: 20; cdr3_nt: TGTGCCAGCAGCACGCATCGGACAGGGGGGGCTACCTATAGCAATCAGCCCCAGCATTTT; cdr3_aa: CASSTHRTGGATYSNQPQHF
j_call: TRBJ1-5; d_call: NA; clone_size: once; v_call: TRBV21-1; cdr3_length: 15; cdr3_nt: TGTGCCAGCAGCAATACAGGGAGTAGCAATCAGCCCCAGCATTTT; cdr3_aa: CASSNTGSSNQPQHF
j_call: TRBJ2-7; d_call: NA; clone_size: NA; v_call: TRBV10-1; cdr3_length: 13; cdr3_nt: TGCGCCAGCAGTGAGTCGGGGAGCACAGAGCAGTACTTC; cdr3_aa: CASSESGSTEQYF
j_call: TRBJ2-7; d_call: NA; clone_size: NA; v_call: TRBV27; cdr3_length: 18; cdr3_nt: TGTGCCAGCAGTTTGTCCCCCTTTGGGGGGGCCGTGTCCTACGAGCAGTACTTC; cdr3_aa: CASSLSPFGGAVSYEQYF
j_call: TRBJ2-7; d_call: NA; clone_size: NA; v_call: TRBV3-1/TRBV3-2; cdr3_length: 16; cdr3_nt: TGTGCCAGCAGTCGAACAATCAGGGGTAGCTCCTACGAGCAGTACTTC; cdr3_aa: CASSRTIRGSSYEQYF
j_call: TRBJ2-1; d_call: NA; clone_size: NA; v_call: TRBV6-5; cdr3_length: 14; cdr3_nt: TGTGCCAGCCAGCGGGCCCTCTCCTACAATGAGCAGTTCTTC; cdr3_aa: CASQRALSYNEQFF
j_call: TRBJ2-1; d_call: NA; clone_size: few; v_call: TRBV20-1; cdr3_length: 10; cdr3_nt: TGCAGTGCTAGACTGAATGAGCAGTTCTTC; cdr3_aa: CSARLNEQFF
j_call: TRBJ1-1; d_call: NA; clone_size: NA; v_call: TRBV10-3; cdr3_length: 15; cdr3_nt: TGTGCCATCAGTGAGTCGACAGGCCGGAACACTGAAGCTTTCTTT; cdr3_aa: CAISESTGRNTEAFF
j_call: TRBJ1-4; d_call: TRBD1; clone_size: NA; v_call: TRBV30; cdr3_length: 15; cdr3_nt: TGTGCCTGGGGGCGCGACAGGGGTCTAAATGAAAAACTGTTTTTT; cdr3_aa: CAWGRDRGLNEKLFF
j_call: TRBJ2-1; d_call: NA; clone_size: NA; v_call: TRBV27; cdr3_length: 14; cdr3_nt: TGTGCCAGCAAGGACTTAAAAACCTACAATGAGCAGTTCTTC; cdr3_aa: CASKDLKTYNEQFF
j_call: TRBJ1-2; d_call: NA; clone_size: NA; v_call: TRBV5-4; cdr3_length: 17; cdr3_nt: TGTGCCAGCAGTAAGACAGTTCTTCCTTCGTCGGCCAGGGGCTACACCTTC; cdr3_aa: CASSKTVLPSSARGYTF
j_call: TRBJ2-1; d_call: TRBD2; clone_size: once; v_call: TRBV29-1; cdr3_length: 16; cdr3_nt: TGCAGCGTCGTGCCGACTAGCGGGAGTTTTAAGAATGAGCAGTTCTTC; cdr3_aa: CSVVPTSGSFKNEQFF
j_call: TRBJ2-5; d_call: NA; clone_size: few; v_call: TRBV6-1; cdr3_length: 12; cdr3_nt: TGTGCCAGCAGTGAGGACAAGCAGACCCAGTACTTC; cdr3_aa: CASSEDKQTQYF
j_call: TRBJ2-2; d_call: NA; clone_size: few; v_call: TRBV6-5; cdr3_length: 13; cdr3_nt: TGTGCCAGCAGAGCGACCGGCACCGGGGAGCTGTTTTTT; cdr3_aa: CASRATGTGELFF
j_call: TRBJ2-1; d_call: TRBD1; clone_size: NA; v_call: TRBV4-1; cdr3_length: 17; cdr3_nt: TGCGCCAGCAGCCAAGATAGGCGACAGGGGGCAGCCAATGAGCAGTTCTTC; cdr3_aa: CASSQDRRQGAANEQFF